Following are 29 T cell receptor beta chains from one sample sequenced in a study of CD8 T cells in ankylosing spondylitis. These receptors are not linked to any known antigen. Study conclusions and caveats: There was a TCR beta motif, made of several highly homologous variants, that appeared characteristic of ankylosing spondylitis blood.

One entry per CDR3 protein, called by TCRdb with MiXCR from the 5' RACE reads. In the table there are fewer than 450,000 distinct CDR3 sequences, about 15% of which are singletons. Material for sequencing was blood, either unsorted or a sorted T cell fraction (not recorded which). These receptor sequences come from a male donor with ankylosing spondylitis.

This rearrangement joins TRBV6-5 to TRBJ2-2; D unclear. The CDR3 runs to 12 residues. Germline V CDR1 and CDR2: MNHEY, SVGAGI. Trimming took 0 bases from V and 8 from J, leaving 4 bases between them. CDR3 sequence: CASSYSGGELFF. The CDR3 coding sequence is TGTGCCAGCAGTTACTCAGGAGGGGAGCTGTTTTTT.

The V call is TRBV25-1, the J call TRBJ2-7, with D possibly being TRBD1 (6 bases). Germline CDR1 is MGHDK and CDR2 is SYGVNS. The CDR3 contains 13 residues. Trimming left V 7 bases short and J 0 bases short, with 10 bases between. This CDR3 reads CASNPDSSYEQYF. In DNA form, the CDR3 reads TGTGCCAGCAACCCGGACAGCTCCTACGAGCAGTACTTC.

The chain employs TRBV27 and TRBJ1-2; weak D call: TRBD1 (6 bases). The CDR3 length is 14 residues. Germline CDR1 and CDR2: MNHEY and SMNVEV (reference sequence). Trimming cost V 4 bases and J 5 bases, with 14 bases left between them. CDR3 region: CASSYRAGGYGYTF. The CDR3 bases are TGTGCCAGCAGTTACAGGGCCGGAGGATATGGCTACACCTTC.

The rearrangement joins TRBV3-1 to TRBJ2-1; 7 bases line up with TRBD2. The germline CDR1 and CDR2 sequences are LGHDT and YNNKEL (reference sequence). V lost 8 bases to trimming and J lost 8 bases; unmatched junction nucleotides: 9. This CDR3 spans 13 amino acids. This CDR3 reads CASSTGRRDEQFF. The CDR3 DNA is TGTGCCAGCTCAACCGGGAGGAGGGATGAGCAGTTCTTC.

This clonotype was detected only a few times. The rearrangement links TRBV12-3 or TRBV12-4 to TRBJ2-6; 8 positions match TRBD1. V shed 4 bases and J 1 base; nucleotides not matched to a gene: 9. The CDR3 sequence is 18 residues long. The CDR3 sequence is CASSSFPGGRSGANVLTF. Written as DNA, the CDR3 is TGTGCCAGCAGTTCCTTCCCAGGGGGCAGATCTGGGGCCAACGTCCTGACTTTC.

CDR3 sequence: CATSRAAGTSGRSDNEQFF. Written as DNA, the CDR3 is TGTGCCACCAGCAGAGCCGCCGGGACTAGCGGGAGGTCCGACAATGAGCAGTTCTTC. The V and J genes are TRBV15 and TRBJ2-1; 15 bases agree with TRBD2. The J segment lost 5 bases and the V segment lost 1 base, leaving 9 bases of the junction unmatched. CDR1 LNHNV and CDR2 YYDKDF come from the germline V gene (reference sequence). CDR3 size: 19 residues.

The J gene is TRBJ1-4, the V gene TRBV5-6; unclear D gene. There are 14 residues in the CDR3. CDR1 and CDR2 (germline): SGHDT, YYEEEE. The V gene lost 1 base and the J gene lost 4 bases, with 8 bases spanning the gap. The CDR3: CASSLLRDNEKLFF. The CDR3 DNA follows: TGTGCCAGCAGCTTGTTACGGGATAATGAAAAACTGTTTTTT.

The chain is built from TRBV12-3 or TRBV12-4 and TRBJ1-5; D not certain. This CDR3 has 14 amino acids. The germline V and J ends were trimmed by 1 base and 7 bases, with 11 bases remaining between them. The CDR3 DNA follows: TGTGCCAGCAGTTTAGAGGGAGTTTGGCAGCCCCAGCATTTT. Protein: CASSLEGVWQPQHF.

This clonotype came up many times. This chain connects TRBV5-1 to TRBJ2-5, with D unclear. Germline V gives CDR1 SGHRS, CDR2 YFSETQ. The CDR3 has 14 residues. Trimming pared 1 base from V and 2 bases from J, leaving 9 bases between. The DNA for the CDR3 is TGCGCCAGCAGCTTGTGGGCGGCTCAAGAGACCCAGTACTTC. Translated, it gives CASSLWAAQETQYF.

Only a few counts were recorded for this clonotype. The chain couples TRBV9 to TRBJ2-1; 9 nucleotides match TRBD1. The CDR3 spans 14 residues. The J segment lost 2 bases and the V segment lost 7 bases, leaving 4 bases of the junction unmatched. The germline V gene encodes CDR1 SGDLS and CDR2 YYNGEE. The CDR3 coding sequence is TGTGCCAGCGCCGGGACAGGGACCTACAATGAGCAGTTCTTC. This codes for CASAGTGTYNEQFF.

This clonotype was counted a few times. The J gene is TRBJ2-5, the V gene TRBV25-1; 10 bases line up with TRBD2. The CDR3 is made up of 17 amino acids. J lost 2 bases, V lost 2 bases, and 8 bases had no gene match. CDR1 is MGHDK and CDR2 is SYGVNS in the germline V gene. Here the CDR3 reads CASSEPIAGGGQETQYF. The CDR3 coding sequence is TGTGCCAGCAGTGAACCTATAGCGGGAGGCGGGCAAGAGACCCAGTACTTC.

This clonotype was counted only a few times. The V gene is TRBV6-2 or TRBV6-3, the J gene TRBJ2-1; 10 bases fit TRBD2. The CDR3 extends over 15 amino acids. CDR1 and CDR2 from the germline V gene are MNHEY and SVGEGT. V lost 5 bases, J lost 7 bases, and 8 bases stayed unmatched. The CDR3 sequence is CASSERTSGPNEQFF. The CDR3 DNA reads as TGTGCCAGCAGTGAACGGACTAGCGGCCCGAATGAGCAGTTCTTC.

In this sample, this clonotype turned up a few times. This chain joins TRBV20-1 and TRBJ2-7; TRBD2 matches 11 bases. The V segment lost 5 bases and the J segment 2 bases; nucleotides outside the gene matches: 2. Per the germline V gene, CDR1 is DFQATT and CDR2 is SNEGSKA (reference sequence). The CDR3 runs 13 residues. Here the CDR3 reads CSAGTSGPYEQYF. DNA of the CDR3: TGCAGTGCTGGGACTAGCGGCCCCTACGAGCAGTACTTC.

This clonotype has a count of ten or more. The gene calls are TRBV4-1 and TRBJ2-7; 8 bases match TRBD1. In germline, CDR1 is MGHRA, CDR2 YSYEKL. The CDR3 runs 15 residues. V dropped 4 bases and J dropped 3; count of bases not matched to a gene: 8. For the CDR3, the DNA is TGCGCCAGCAGCCTAGAGGGACAGGCTTTCTACGAGCAGTACTTC. Its translation: CASSLEGQAFYEQYF.

The chain uses TRBV4-2 and TRBJ2-6, with unresolved D. CDR1 is LGHNA, CDR2 YNFKEQ, per germline. V was cut by 2 bases and J by 0 bases, with 8 bases left in between. The CDR3 is made up of 16 amino acids. The CDR3 sequence: CASSQRTVSGANVLTF. The CDR3 DNA follows: TGTGCCAGCAGCCAAAGGACGGTCTCTGGGGCCAACGTCCTGACTTTC.

This chain connects TRBV6-4 to TRBJ1-6; 10 bases align to TRBD1. Per the germline V gene, CDR1 is MRHNA and CDR2 is SNTAGT. CDR3 length: 15 residues. The trim removed 6 bases at V and 8 bases at J, leaving 7 bases unmatched. For the CDR3, the DNA is TGTGCCAGCAGAGTGGACAGGGGGGTCGATTCACCCCTCCACTTT. This encodes CASRVDRGVDSPLHF.

The rearrangement uses TRBV9 and TRBJ2-3, with TRBD2 matching 7 bases. The V segment lost 1 base and the J segment 0 bases; nucleotides outside the gene matches: 5. The germline gives CDR1 SGDLS, CDR2 YYNGEE. The CDR3 spans 16 residues. CDR3 residues: CASSVKRDFSTDTQYF. The CDR3 DNA follows: TGTGCCAGCAGCGTAAAGCGGGATTTTAGCACAGATACGCAGTATTTT.

The J gene is TRBJ1-2, the V gene TRBV9, with a weak D call TRBD1 (5 bases). Germline CDR1 SGDLS, CDR2 YYNGEE. This CDR3 is built from 14 residues. Trimming cost V 0 bases and J 8 bases, with 14 bases left between them. CDR3 loop: CASSVGTGAGGYTF. DNA of the CDR3: TGTGCCAGCAGCGTAGGTACCGGGGCCGGAGGCTACACCTTC.

The rearrangement links TRBV28 to TRBJ1-2; D unclear. Trimming cost V 6 bases and J 7 bases, with 12 bases left between them. Germline V gene data show CDR1 as MDHEN and CDR2 as SYDVKM. This CDR3 has 12 amino acids. CDR3 bases: TGTGCCAGCAGAACGACATTATCTGGCTACACCTTC. It codes for CASRTTLSGYTF.

This clonotype has a count of ten or more. The chain couples TRBV12-3 or TRBV12-4 to TRBJ1-2, with D maybe TRBD1 (5 bases). The CDR3 extends over 13 amino acids. The V end was cut by 3 bases, the J end by 4 bases, with 9 bases between. CDR3 sequence reads: CASSFQGTYGYTF. The CDR3, as DNA: TGTGCCAGCAGTTTCCAGGGAACCTATGGCTACACCTTC.

This rearrangement joins TRBV29-1 to TRBJ2-5; D ambiguous. With 4 bases removed from V and 4 bases from J, the gap between germline ends came to 13 bases. Germline assignment: CDR1 SQVTM and CDR2 ANQGSEA. The CDR3 totals 13 residues. CDR3 sequence: CSVGKGWGETQYF. CDR3 DNA sequence: TGCAGCGTTGGAAAGGGATGGGGAGAGACCCAGTACTTC.

This rearrangement joins TRBV5-6 to TRBJ2-2; TRBD1 or TRBD2 may be the D gene (6 bases each). From germline, CDR1 is SGHDT and CDR2 YYEEEE. This CDR3 spans 14 amino acids. V lost 0 bases and J lost 6, with 9 bases in between. The DNA of the CDR3 is TGTGCCAGCAGCTTGGTGGAGGGGGCCGGGGAGCTGTTTTTT. Its translation: CASSLVEGAGELFF. Filled out from reference TRBV5-6 and TRBJ2-2, the complete variable domain reads DAGVTQSPTHLIKTRGQQVTLRCSPKSGHDTVSWYQQALGQGPQFIFQYYEEEERQRGNFPDRFSGHQFPNYSSELNVNALLLGDSALYLCASSLVEGAGELFFGEGSRLTVL.

The J gene is TRBJ2-5, the V gene TRBV2; D gene uncertain. CDR3 size: 13 residues. V was pared by 9 bases and J by 1 base, with 12 bases between. Germline CDR1 reads SNHLY; CDR2 reads FYNNEI. The CDR3 loop is CASNAFSQETQYF. The CDR3 coding sequence is TGTGCCAGTAACGCGTTCAGCCAAGAGACCCAGTACTTC.

The sample holds a few counts of this clonotype. The rearrangement joins TRBV5-1 to TRBJ1-1; 8 nucleotides agree with TRBD1. The germline CDR1 and CDR2 sequences are SGHRS and YFSETQ. The length of the CDR3 is 14 residues. J was trimmed by 4 bases and V by 3 bases; bases with no gene match: 5. The CDR3 coding sequence is TGCGCCAGCAGCTCTGAGACAGGGGTCACTGAAGCTTTCTTT. Translated, it gives CASSSETGVTEAFF.

The table lists this clonotype with a few counts. The gene calls are TRBV2 and TRBJ1-6; a weak D match, TRBD1 (5 bases). The V gene lost 2 bases and the J gene lost 6 bases, with 14 bases spanning the gap. Germline V gives CDR1 SNHLY, CDR2 FYNNEI. The CDR3 covers 16 residues. In nucleotides, the CDR3 is TGTGCCAGCAGTGAACAGGGAAGGGGTAGTAATTCACCCCTCCACTTT. This translates into CASSEQGRGSNSPLHF.

The V gene is TRBV4-1, the J gene TRBJ2-4; 14 bases align to TRBD2. The V gene's germline CDR1 is MGHRA and CDR2 YSYEKL. The trim removed 5 bases at V and 1 base at J, leaving 7 bases unmatched. This CDR3 region has 18 residues. CDR3 nucleotides: TGCGCCAGCAGCAGGGGACTAGCGGGAGTCGTTGCCAAAAACATTCAGTACTTC. Translating gives CASSRGLAGVVAKNIQYF.

The chain couples TRBV18 to TRBJ1-1; D remains unclear. Per the germline V gene, CDR1 is KGHSH and CDR2 is LQKENI. The V end was cut by 0 bases, the J end by 0 bases, with 8 bases between. The CDR3 has 15 amino acids. This CDR3 reads CASSPPRNLNTEAFF. The CDR3, as DNA: TGTGCCAGCTCACCACCGCGGAACTTGAACACTGAAGCTTTCTTT.

This clonotype was picked up a small number of times. The genes are TRBV6-1 and TRBJ1-1; D is unclear. The CDR3 consists of 13 residues. The V end lost 6 bases, the J end lost 7 bases, and 15 bases lay between the germline ends. CDR1 and CDR2 from the germline V gene are MNHNS and SASEGT. The CDR3 DNA follows: TGTGCCAGCAGACCCGGACGGTACGGTGAAGCTTTCTTT. Translated: CASRPGRYGEAFF.

The V call is TRBV4-1, the J call TRBJ1-5; D remains unclear. The CDR3 length is 13 residues. The ends were cut back, 0 bases at V and 9 bases at J, with 9 bases in the middle. Germline lookup yields CDR1 MGHRA and CDR2 YSYEKL. The CDR3 DNA reads as TGCGCCAGCAGCCAAGATCATTCGGGGCCCCAGCATTTT. Protein: CASSQDHSGPQHF.